This T cell receptor beta chain was sequenced during a study of CD8 T cells in ankylosing spondylitis. Study-level results: There was reportedly significant enrichment of clones that were disease-linked in matched ankylosing spondylitis synovial fluid. Existing reports had already noted some motif variants in reactive arthritis synovial fluid and blood. About 8 highly homologous variants formed a TCR beta motif that appeared characteristic of ankylosing spondylitis blood.

The sample holds many counts of this clonotype. The antigen is unknown. In germline, CDR1 is SQVTM, CDR2 ANQGSEA. Between the trimmed V and J ends, which lost 6 bases and 6 bases, there was a span of 17 bases. This CDR3 spans 13 amino acids. Generation of TCR beta libraries employed quantitative 5'-RACE incorporating molecular barcodes. TCRdb re-analysed the 5' RACE reads in MiXCR, keeping a single row per CDR3 protein. This table has about 340,000 distinct CDR3 sequences, 20% appearing once. The chain links TRBV29-1 to TRBJ1-2, with D possibly being TRBD1 (5 bases). This TCR derives from a male donor with ankylosing spondylitis or in good health (not recorded which). Sequencing was carried out using blood, either unsorted or a sorted T cell fraction (not recorded which). The chain's CDR3 is CSVPPGGTDGYTF. In DNA, the CDR3 is TGCAGCGTCCCCCCTGGGGGAACGGATGGCTACACCTTC.